This passage covers 17 T cell receptor beta chains from one sample sequenced in a study of graft-versus-host responses after intestinal transplantation. Intraepithelial lymphocytes and lamina propria lymphocytes were released through processing of graft tissue. This table comes from immunoSEQ multiplex PCR, and its TCRdb copy is limited to in-frame clones, with some not included. The sample has some 15,000 clones, around 70% seen once; the top ten hold about 3%. The sequencing here drew on ileum tissue, taken 14 days after transplant. The receptors stem from a human patient who received an intestinal transplant, so some T cells may come from the graft donor.

V and J are TRBV10-3 and TRBJ2-3, with 9 bases that match TRBD1. This CDR3 has 16 residues. Trimming took 7 bases from V and 2 from J; bases not matched to a gene: 10. Looked up from germline, CDR1 is ENHRY and CDR2 is SYGVKD. CDR3 amino acids: CAINSGTGPSTDTQYF. Here the CDR3 DNA reads TGTGCCATCAATTCCGGGACAGGGCCCTCCACAGATACGCAGTATTTT.

DNA of the CDR3: TGCAGTGCCCAACATTATGGCTACACCTTC. Its translation is CSAQHYGYTF. V gene TRBV20-1 combines with J gene TRBJ1-2; D not certain. CDR1 and CDR2 from the germline V gene are DFQATT and SNEGSKA (reference sequence). The germline V and J ends were trimmed by 6 bases and 5 bases, with 7 bases remaining between them. This CDR3 has 10 residues.

This clone showed up just once. The V and J genes are TRBV6-6 and TRBJ1-6; 7 positions match TRBD1. Unmatched junction bases numbered 7, after V lost 3 bases and J lost 14 bases. Germline V gene data show CDR1 as MNHNY and CDR2 as SVGAGI (reference sequence). The CDR3 runs to 13 residues. Here the CDR3 reads CASSYIDRESLHF. CDR3 DNA: TGTGCCAGCAGTTATATCGACAGGGAGTCCCTCCACTTT.

The chain employs TRBV7-9 and TRBJ1-1, with D unresolved. From germline, CDR1 is SEHNR and CDR2 FQNEAQ (reference sequence). V lost 5 bases and J 3 bases, leaving 19 bases between the germline ends. The CDR3 is 16 residues long. CDR3 bases: TGTGCCAGCAGCCCCTATCCTGTGAGCGGTCACACTGAAGCTTTCTTT. Translating it yields CASSPYPVSGHTEAFF.

This chain uses TRBV6-1 with TRBJ2-7; 8 nucleotides line up with TRBD1. J gave up 2 bases and V 6 bases, and 3 bases lay outside the gene matches. Germline V gives CDR1 MNHNS, CDR2 SASEGT. The CDR3 has 13 amino acids. CDR3 sequence (DNA): TGTGCCAGCAGAAGGACAGGGACCTACGAGCAGTACTTC. Its translation: CASRRTGTYEQYF.

This chain joins TRBV5-6 and TRBJ2-7, with D hard to call. Germline CDR1 reads SGHDT; CDR2 reads YYEEEE. V lost 0 bases and J 3 bases, leaving 7 bases between the germline ends. This CDR3 comprises 13 residues. The CDR3 DNA follows: TGTGCCAGCAGCTTGGACGGAGACTACGAGCAGTACTTC. It codes for CASSLDGDYEQYF.

The chain employs TRBV5-6 and TRBJ1-1; D gene uncertain. The germline V gene has CDR1 SGHDT and CDR2 YYEEEE. This CDR3 is built from 12 residues. Trimming stripped 1 base from V and 4 bases from J, with 5 bases between. CDR3 amino acids: CASSLLVTEAFF. DNA of the CDR3: TGTGCCAGCAGCTTGTTGGTCACTGAAGCTTTCTTT.

The chain employs TRBV5-6 and TRBJ1-2; 7 bases agree with TRBD1. Germline V CDR1 and CDR2: SGHDT, YYEEEE. The CDR3 has 17 amino acids. Germline trimming cut 0 bases from V and 8 bases from J; bases unmatched to any gene: 16. This CDR3 reads CASSLEELQGYGKGYTF. CDR3 DNA sequence: TGTGCCAGCAGCTTGGAGGAGTTACAGGGGTATGGTAAGGGCTACACCTTC.

This clone was detected only once. This chain joins TRBV5-1 and TRBJ2-6, with unresolved D. This CDR3 is built from 14 residues. With 6 bases removed from V and 4 bases from J, the gap between germline ends came to 11 bases. From germline, CDR1 is SGHRS and CDR2 YFSETQ. CDR3 DNA sequence: TGCGCCAGCACGGGCGCCGGGGGGGCCAACGTCCTGACTTTC. Its translation is CASTGAGGANVLTF.

This clone was counted once. This chain connects TRBV5-4 to TRBJ2-7; 8 nucleotides align to TRBD1. The trim removed 2 bases at V and 3 bases at J, leaving 1 base unmatched. CDR3 length: 13 residues. Germline V gene data show CDR1 as SGHNT and CDR2 as YYREEE (reference sequence). In nucleotides, the CDR3 is TGTGCCAGCAGCTTACAGGGGGGCTACGAGCAGTACTTC. Protein sequence: CASSLQGGYEQYF.

The J gene is TRBJ2-1, the V gene TRBV2; the D gene is possibly TRBD2 (7 bases). Germline V gene lookup returns CDR1 SNHLY and CDR2 FYNNEI. This CDR3 has 15 residues. Trimming took 7 bases from V and 6 from J, leaving 19 bases between them. The CDR3 here is CASIRWGGRGNEQFF. The DNA of the CDR3 is TGTGCCAGCATCAGATGGGGGGGCCGTGGCAATGAGCAGTTCTTC.

This clone occurred once. The V and J genes are TRBV18 and TRBJ2-2; D assignment may be TRBD1 or TRBD2 (5 bases each). This CDR3 spans 17 amino acids. V was clipped by 3 bases and J by 2 bases, with 16 bases between them. Germline V gene lookup returns CDR1 KGHSH and CDR2 LQKENI. The DNA for the CDR3 is TGTGCCAGCTCACCTTACGCCGGGGCGGGTAACACCGGGGAGCTGTTTTTT. As protein: CASSPYAGAGNTGELFF.

This clone has a single count. The V call is TRBV25-1, the J call TRBJ2-7; D assignment may be TRBD1 or TRBD2 (5 bases each). CDR3 length: 13 residues. Trimming removed 8 bases at V and 2 bases at J, with 13 bases between. CDR1 and CDR2 (germline): MGHDK, SYGVNS. The CDR3 nucleotides are TGTGCCAGCGACTCGGGACGCACCTACGAGCAGTACTTC. Its protein is CASDSGRTYEQYF.

The chain uses TRBV12-2 and TRBJ2-7; no check of the table's D call, TRBD2, against the DNA was made. TRBV12-2 is an annotated pseudogene. This CDR3 contains 15 residues. CDR3 in amino acids: CASRFGLAGCYEQYF. The CDR3 DNA reads TGTGCAAGTCGCTTCGGCCTAGCGGGTTGCTACGAGCAGTACTTC.

The chain employs TRBV9 and TRBJ2-5, with D perhaps assigned TRBD1 or TRBD2 (5 bases each). Germline V gene data show CDR1 as SGDLS and CDR2 as YYNGEE. Trimming shortened V by 3 bases and J by 5 bases, and 14 bases separated the two germline ends. The CDR3 covers 14 residues. The CDR3 DNA sequence: TGTGCCAGCAGCGCTGGGGCTAGCAGCGAGACCCAGTACTTC. This encodes CASSAGASSETQYF. Together with reference TRBV9 and TRBJ2-5, the CDR3 gives the full variable domain: DSGVTQTPKHLITATGQRVTLRCSPRSGDLSVYWYQQSLDQGLQFLIQYYNGEERAKGNILERFSAQQFPDLHSELNLSSLELGDSALYFCASSAGASSETQYFGPGTRLLVL.

CDR3 in DNA: TGTGCCAGTAGTATTGGGGGGCCGTATGGTGAGCAGTTCTTC. It yields the protein CASSIGGPYGEQFF. V gene TRBV19 combines with J gene TRBJ2-1; TRBD1 or TRBD2 may be the D gene (6 bases each). V lost 3 bases and J lost 9, with 15 bases in between. Per germline, CDR1 LNHDA and CDR2 SQIVND (reference sequence). This CDR3 comprises 14 residues.

This clone occurred once. The genes are TRBV11-1 and TRBJ1-1; possible D gene TRBD1, 6 bases. CDR1 and CDR2 from the germline V gene are SGHAT and FQDESV (reference sequence). The V end was cut by 3 bases, the J end by 1 base, with 9 bases between. This CDR3 comprises 14 residues. DNA for the CDR3: TGTGCCAGCAGCTTGTACAGGGAGAACACTGAAGCTTTCTTT. It specifies CASSLYRENTEAFF. The variable domain in full, with the rest retrieved from reference TRBV11-1 and TRBJ1-1, is EAEVAQSPRYKITEKSQAVAFWCDPISGHATLYWYRQILGQGPELLVQFQDESVVDDSQLPKDRFSAERLKGVDSTLKIQPAELGDSAMYLCASSLYRENTEAFFGQGTRLTVV.